In its sample, the clone carrying this T cell receptor (beta chain) was seen many times. Its specificity is not known. Indicated time point: newly diagnosed GD, antithyroid drugs for less than 3 months. PBMCs provided the RNA from which the TCR library was made. Peripheral blood, nine milliliters of it, was drawn into EDTA tubes. This specimen belongs to a study of regulatory T cells in long-lasting Graves disease. Regarding the study as a whole: Persistent disease showed a preference for TRBV28, TRBJ1-2 and TRBJ2-5.

Between the trimmed V and J ends, which lost 2 bases and 0 bases, there was a span of 8 bases. Germline-derived CDR1 and CDR2 are MNHEY and SVGEGT. The length of the CDR3 is 14 residues. Construction of TCR beta libraries relied on iRepertoire HTBI primers and on Arm-PCR targeting CDR3 regions. TCRdb reprocessed the multiplex PCR reads with MiXCR, giving one entry per CDR3 protein. There are about 500,000 distinct CDR3 sequences in the sample; more than 10% occur only once, and around 9.3% lies in the top ten. The sample was also linked to a second study, of T cells in Graves' hyperthyroidism and ophthalmopathy. In that study: Exclusions: uncontrolled infection, other autoimmune disease, pregnancy, lactation. Researchers ran a first-round RT-PCR on the TCR CDR3 using the HTBI primer set.

Sequencing used peripheral blood mononuclear cells (PBMCs), obtained at new diagnosis, from a patient treated with antithyroid drugs. The V call is TRBV6-2 or TRBV6-3, the J call TRBJ2-7; D remains ambiguous. The TCR was taken from a woman aged 25 to 39 with Graves disease. CDR3 region: CASSYVPASYEQYF. CDR3 sequence (DNA): TGTGCCAGCAGTTACGTCCCAGCCTCCTACGAGCAGTACTTC.